The 11 T cell receptor beta chains below all came from one sample that was sequenced in a study of regulatory T cells in long-lasting Graves disease. Library construction for TCR beta used iRepertoire HTBI primers and Arm-PCR of CDR3 regions. MiXCR was run by TCRdb on the multiplex PCR reads, yielding one entry per CDR3 protein. The data show around 450,000 distinct CDR3 sequences, with 15% to 20% seen just once and 12% held by the top ten. Time point given: newly diagnosed GD, antithyroid drugs for less than 3 months. PBMC RNA was the source of the TCR library. The same data also contributed to another study, on T cells in Graves' hyperthyroidism and ophthalmopathy.

Specimen: peripheral blood mononuclear cells (PBMCs), collected at new diagnosis, from a patient treated with antithyroid drugs. These receptor sequences come from a man in his forties with Graves disease.

This clonotype was picked up many times. Here the CDR3 reads CASSLTGDTGELFF. CDR3 DNA: TGTGCCAGCAGTCTCACAGGGGACACCGGGGAGCTGTTTTTT. J is TRBJ2-2 and V is TRBV12-3 or TRBV12-4; 7 bases fit TRBD1. The CDR3 totals 14 residues. The junction had 3 bases not matched to a gene; V was cut back by 5 bases and J by 3 bases.

This clonotype was seen many times. The rearrangement joins TRBV28 to TRBJ2-7; TRBD2 matches at 11 bases. Germline loops: CDR1 MDHEN, CDR2 SYDVKM. The CDR3 runs 14 residues. Trimming cost V 3 bases and J 7 bases; bases outside gene matches: 5. The DNA of the CDR3 is TGTGCCAGCAGTTTGCTAGCGGGAGGTCGTGAGCAGTACTTC. Translating it yields CASSLLAGGREQYF.

There are a few counts of this clonotype. The rearrangement joins TRBV5-1 to TRBJ2-3, with 7 nucleotides matching TRBD2. CDR1 and CDR2 from the germline V gene are SGHRS and YFSETQ. J gave up 0 bases and V 6 bases, and 7 bases lay outside the gene matches. The CDR3 sequence is 15 residues long. The CDR3 bases are TGCGCCAGCACCCAGCGGGGTACTAGCACAGATACGCAGTATTTT. It encodes CASTQRGTSTDTQYF.

V usage is TRBV5-1 and J usage is TRBJ1-6; tentative D call: TRBD1 (5 bases). Trimming removed 5 bases from V and 8 bases from J, with 17 bases in between. From germline, CDR1 is SGHRS and CDR2 YFSETQ. This CDR3 comprises 15 residues. CDR3 sequence reads: CASRLNWQGDSPLHF. CDR3 DNA sequence: TGCGCCAGCAGACTCAATTGGCAGGGTGATTCACCCCTCCACTTT.

The rearrangement uses TRBV5-1 and TRBJ1-2, with 8 bases aligning to TRBD1. Unmatched junction bases numbered 17, after V lost 8 bases and J lost 2 bases. CDR3 length equals 17 residues. CDR1 and CDR2 (germline): SGHRS, YFSETQ. The DNA for the CDR3 is TGCGCCAGGAAAAAACGGACAGGGATAAGAACCAACTATGGCTACACCTTC. Its protein product is CARKKRTGIRTNYGYTF.

This clonotype was picked up many times. The gene calls are TRBV28 and TRBJ2-7; D ambiguous. Per germline, CDR1 MDHEN and CDR2 SYDVKM. Trimming shortened V by 6 bases and J by 2 bases, and 5 bases separated the two germline ends. The CDR3 is 11 residues long. The CDR3 sequence is CASSQAYEQYF. CDR3 coding DNA: TGTGCCAGCAGCCAAGCCTACGAGCAGTACTTC.

The chain recombines TRBV28 with TRBJ1-2; tentatively, D is TRBD1 (6 bases). CDR3 length equals 15 residues. V lost 4 bases and J 6 bases, leaving 18 bases between the germline ends. Germline V lookup: CDR1 MDHEN, CDR2 SYDVKM. CDR3 protein: CASSYLQGGGNGYTF. CDR3 sequence (DNA): TGTGCCAGCAGTTACTTACAGGGAGGGGGGAATGGCTACACCTTC.

The chain employs TRBV6-1 and TRBJ2-1; TRBD1 might be the D (6 bases). V was clipped by 6 bases and J by 7 bases, with 10 bases between them. This CDR3 spans 12 amino acids. Per the germline V gene, CDR1 is MNHNS and CDR2 is SASEGT. The CDR3 loop is CASRDGQNEQFF. The CDR3 DNA sequence: TGTGCCAGCAGGGACGGACAGAATGAGCAGTTCTTC.

This clonotype occurred a few times. V is TRBV20-1 and J is TRBJ2-7; tentatively, D is TRBD1 or TRBD2 (5 bases each). This CDR3 is built from 15 residues. Trimming pared 0 bases from V and 3 bases from J, leaving 15 bases between. Germline CDR1 is DFQATT and CDR2 is SNEGSKA (reference sequence). DNA of the CDR3: TGCAGTGCTAGAGATCGGTCCCGAGGGGTCTACGAGCAGTACTTC. Translation gives CSARDRSRGVYEQYF.

Many counts were recorded for this clonotype. This chain links TRBV10-3 with TRBJ2-7; 10 bases fit TRBD1. The length of the CDR3 is 14 residues. V was pared by 6 bases and J by 4 bases, with 6 bases of the junction left unmatched. Per germline, CDR1 ENHRY and CDR2 SYGVKD. This CDR3 is CAISQGQGTYEQYF. In nucleotides, the CDR3 is TGTGCCATCAGCCAGGGACAGGGGACATACGAGCAGTACTTC.

This clonotype was counted many times. CDR3 bases: TGTGCCAGCAGTTTCATAACTAGCGTCAATGAGCAGTTCTTC. The encoded protein is CASSFITSVNEQFF. The V and J genes are TRBV12-3 or TRBV12-4 and TRBJ2-1; 7 bases line up with TRBD2. The CDR3 extends over 14 amino acids. Losses at the gene ends were 3 bases for V and 6 bases for J; bases not matched to a gene: 5.